This is a list of T cell receptor beta chains from one sample in a study of blood T cell repertoires in COVID-19. Some clones are missing from TCRdb's copy, which holds only in-frame ones; the method was immunoSEQ multiplex PCR. The top ten hold about 5% of the sample, which has about 18,000 clones, about 91% seen once. What was sequenced was PBMCs or T cells enriched from blood (not recorded which). The receptors come from a woman aged 30 to 39 who had recovered from COVID-19. The CDR3 runs from the conserved cysteine through the conserved F or W. Fields, in order: J gene, V gene, clone size, D gene, CDR3 DNA, CDR3 protein. A D gene is named only where the DNA matches it firmly. Part of the rows lack a size; the others show once, few, many or a class for expanded clones.

TRBJ2-2,TRBV10-2,.,TRBD2,TGCGCCAGCAGTGAGGGGAGCGGGGCGAACACCGGGGAGCTGTTTTTT,CASSEGSGANTGELFF
TRBJ1-4,TRBV21-1,few,.,TGTGCCAGCAGCAGTACACGGCGGATTAATGAAAAACTGTTTTTT,CASSSTRRINEKLFF
TRBJ2-3,TRBV3-1/TRBV3-2,.,TRBD2,TGTGCCAGCAGCCAAGACGCGACTAGCGTAGATACGCAGTATTTT,CASSQDATSVDTQYF
TRBJ1-2,TRBV24-1,.,TRBD1,TGTGCCACCAGTGGGCGGACAGGGGGTAACTATGGCTACACCTTC,CATSGRTGGNYGYTF
TRBJ1-2,TRBV6-5,once,.,TGTGCCAGCAGCGCAGGGGCCCGGTATGGCTACACCTTC,CASSAGARYGYTF
TRBJ2-5,TRBV2,.,TRBD1,TGTGCCAGCACCAGGACGGACAGGGGGCTTGGAGAGACCCAGTACTTC,CASTRTDRGLGETQYF
TRBJ2-3,TRBV7-6,.,.,TGTGCCAGCAGCCCGCGAGGGGATACGCAGTATTTT,CASSPRGDTQYF
TRBJ1-6,TRBV30,.,.,TGTGCCTGGAGTGACACATCCCGCGGGAGAGTGAATTCACCCCTCCACTTT,CAWSDTSRGRVNSPLHF
TRBJ1-2,TRBV24-1,.,TRBD1,TGTGCCACCAGTGACCCGGGACAGCCTGGCTACACCTTC,CATSDPGQPGYTF
TRBJ2-3,TRBV10-3,.,TRBD2,TGTGCCATCAGTGCATCGACTGCGGGGGGGCCCACAGATACGCAGTATTTT,CAISASTAGGPTDTQYF
TRBJ2-7,TRBV27,.,TRBD1,TGTGCCAGCAGTTTAATACAGGGGACCGACGAGCAGTACTTC,CASSLIQGTDEQYF
TRBJ2-2,TRBV28,.,.,TGTGCCAGCAGCCCTGGCCGCTGGGAGCTGTTTTTT,CASSPGRWELFF
TRBJ2-1,TRBV10-3,.,TRBD2,TGTGCCATCAGCCCCGGGACTAGCAATGAGCAGTTCTTC,CAISPGTSNEQFF
TRBJ2-5,TRBV3-1/TRBV3-2,.,.,TGTGCCAGCAGCCAAGATATTAGCGGACAAGAGACCCAGTACTTC,CASSQDISGQETQYF
TRBJ2-1,TRBV6-6,.,TRBD1,TGTGCCAGCACCGGGACAGGGTTTATGGATGAGCAGTTCTTC,CASTGTGFMDEQFF
TRBJ2-1,TRBV19,.,TRBD1,TGTGCCAGTATCCCGGGACAGGGCATTTATGAGCAGTTCTTC,CASIPGQGIYEQFF
TRBJ1-4,TRBV7-2,.,.,TGTGCCAGCAGCTTAGGTCTGGATAGCGAAAAACTGTTTTTT,CASSLGLDSEKLFF
TRBJ2-3,TRBV25-1,.,TRBD2,TGTGCCAGCAGTGAATATGGGCGGGGGAGCACAGATACGCAGTATTTT,CASSEYGRGSTDTQYF
TRBJ2-2,TRBV7-9,.,TRBD1,TGTGCCAGCAGCTCCCAGGGGGTGGCCGGGGAGCTGTTTTTT,CASSSQGVAGELFF
TRBJ1-6,TRBV5-1,.,TRBD1,TGCGCCAGCAGCTTGGGGGACAGAGCTCAACGATCACCCCTCCACTTT,CASSLGDRAQRSPLHF
TRBJ1-1,TRBV5-1,.,TRBD1,TGCGCCAGCAGCTTGTCCCCAGCAGGGGGGAACACTGAAGCTTTCTTT,CASSLSPAGGNTEAFF
TRBJ1-1,TRBV29-1,.,.,TGCAGCACAACGGGGGGGATGAACACTGAAGCTTTCTTT,CSTTGGMNTEAFF
TRBJ1-1,TRBV19,once,.,TGTGCCAGCAATCCCGCAGGGAAGACTGAAGCTTTCTTT,CASNPAGKTEAFF
TRBJ2-2,TRBV7-8,.,.,TGTGCCAGCAGCTTCCCTGGACTGGGTTCCGGGGAGCTGTTTTTT,CASSFPGLGSGELFF
TRBJ1-2,TRBV7-2,few,TRBD1,TGTGCCAGCAGCTTAGATTTCGGGACAGCTAACTATGGCTACACCTTC,CASSLDFGTANYGYTF
TRBJ2-1,TRBV7-2,.,TRBD2,TGTGCCAGCAGCACACCGCCGGGACTAGCCAATGAGCAGTTCTTC,CASSTPPGLANEQFF
TRBJ2-2,TRBV4-1,.,.,TGCGCCAGCAGCCAAGGGGCCAGGACGAACACCGGGGAGCTGTTTTTT,CASSQGARTNTGELFF
TRBJ2-3,TRBV11-3,.,TRBD1,TGTGCCAGCAGCCACAGGGGTGGAACAGATACGCAGTATTTT,CASSHRGGTDTQYF
TRBJ2-7,TRBV19,few,TRBD1,TGTGCCAGTAGTAGGGACAGGGGGGCCTACGAGCAGTACTTC,CASSRDRGAYEQYF
TRBJ1-1,TRBV11-2,.,TRBD1,TGTGCCAGCAGTCAGAATTCGGGACAGTTGAACACTGAAGCTTTCTTT,CASSQNSGQLNTEAFF
TRBJ1-6,TRBV5-1,.,TRBD1,TGCGCCAGCAGCCGGGGACAGGGTAGTTCACCCCTCCACTTT,CASSRGQGSSPLHF
TRBJ1-6,TRBV4-1,.,.,TGCGCCAGCAGCCAAGATACCGTCCAGGGGTATAATTCACCCCTCCACTTT,CASSQDTVQGYNSPLHF
TRBJ2-7,TRBV12-3/TRBV12-4,.,TRBD2,TGTGCCAGCAGGCGGGGGGCAGGGAGTGAGCAGTACTTC,CASRRGAGSEQYF
TRBJ1-1,TRBV30,.,TRBD1,TGTGCCTGGACCGAATTCGTACAGGGGGAAGCTTTCTTT,CAWTEFVQGEAFF
TRBJ2-7,TRBV5-4,.,.,TGTGCCAGCAGCTTATTACTAGCCCACGAGCAGTACTTC,CASSLLLAHEQYF
TRBJ1-2,TRBV3-1/TRBV3-2,.,.,TGTGCCAGCAGCGAAGGTAGACAGGCACGGCGCTACACCTTC,CASSEGRQARRYTF
TRBJ2-5,TRBV6-1,once,TRBD1,TGTGCCAGCAGTGAAGCGCGACAGGGGAACCAAGAGACCCAGTACTTC,CASSEARQGNQETQYF
TRBJ2-3,TRBV10-3,.,.,TGTGCCATCAGTGCTGTAGCGACTAGCACAGATACGCAGTATTTT,CAISAVATSTDTQYF
TRBJ1-5,TRBV28,.,TRBD1,TGTGCCAGCAGTTCGACAGGGGGTGGTAGTCAGCCCCAGCATTTT,CASSSTGGGSQPQHF
TRBJ2-6,TRBV11-3,.,TRBD2,TGTGCCAGCAGCGAGGGGACCCAACGGGGGGTTGGGGCCAACGTCCTGACTTTC,CASSEGTQRGVGANVLTF
TRBJ1-5,TRBV6-2/TRBV6-3,.,.,TGTGCCAGCAGTTACCCGAACATCACACAGCATTTT,CASSYPNITQHF
TRBJ1-3,TRBV6-2/TRBV6-3,.,.,TGTGCCAGCAGTCCGGACACTTTCGTCAACACCATATATTTT,CASSPDTFVNTIYF